This paragraph reports one T cell receptor (beta chain). No antigen is known for it. Each CDR3 protein gets one entry after TCRdb re-called the reads with MiXCR. The sample consists of about 350,000 distinct CDR3 sequences, just under 35% of them appearing once. Germline V gene sequence: CDR1 MGHRA, CDR2 YSYEKL. This CDR3 is built from 15 residues. Trimming took off 0 bases at V and 7 bases at J, with 15 bases between the two ends. The sample comes from a study of T cell repertoires in cytomegalovirus infection. The chain carries TRBV4-1 and TRBJ1-2; D uncertain. The source was cultured PBMCs, collected from culture after CMV antigen stimulation. This clonotype originated in a human donor in good health (CMV status not recorded). Some clones in this sample may be carry-over from other donors' samples. CDR3 protein: CASSQERGRPGGYTF. In nucleotides, the CDR3 is TGCGCCAGCAGCCAAGAACGAGGGAGGCCAGGTGGCTACACCTTC.